This T cell receptor beta chain came from a study of blood T cell repertoires in COVID-19. The overall study: Researchers got acute and convalescent COVID-19 samples from the United States, Italy and Spain.

Seattle cases were enrolled at active infection and followed longitudinally. V lost 3 bases, J lost 4 bases, and 3 bases stayed unmatched. Germline CDR1 is WNHNN and CDR2 is SYGVQD (reference sequence). The CDR3 runs to 16 residues. The data were produced by immunoSEQ multiplex PCR, yet TCRdb's version contains in-frame clones alone and is incomplete. The sample has roughly 480,000 clones; roughly nine tenths are singletons. This clone was seen at least ten times. The sequenced sample was peripheral blood. The clonotype was recovered from a man between 18 and 35 years old with COVID-19, enrolled during active disease. The rearrangement joins TRBV10-1 to TRBJ2-3, with 14 bases that match TRBD2. The CDR3 nucleotides read TGCGCCAGCAGTGAAGGGACTAGCGGGAGCGCAGATACGCAGTATTTT. This encodes CASSEGTSGSADTQYF.